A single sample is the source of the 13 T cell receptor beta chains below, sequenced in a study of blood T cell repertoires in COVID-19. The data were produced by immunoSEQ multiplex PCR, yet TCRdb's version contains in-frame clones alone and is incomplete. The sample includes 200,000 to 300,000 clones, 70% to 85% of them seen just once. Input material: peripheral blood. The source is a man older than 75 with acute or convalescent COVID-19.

The CDR3 DNA reads TGTGCCACCAGTGATTTTAAGAGGGAGACCCAGTACTTC. Translation gives CATSDFKRETQYF. J is TRBJ2-5 and V is TRBV24-1; D is unclear. The germline V gene has CDR1 KGHDR and CDR2 SFDVKD. The CDR3 runs to 13 residues. Trimming left V 1 base short and J 5 bases short, with 7 bases between.

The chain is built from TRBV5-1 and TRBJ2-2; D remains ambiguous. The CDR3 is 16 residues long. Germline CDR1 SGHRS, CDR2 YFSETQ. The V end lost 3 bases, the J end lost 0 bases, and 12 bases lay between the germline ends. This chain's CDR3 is CASSSNINTNTGELFF. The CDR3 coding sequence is TGCGCCAGCAGCTCCAACATTAATACGAACACCGGGGAGCTGTTTTTT.

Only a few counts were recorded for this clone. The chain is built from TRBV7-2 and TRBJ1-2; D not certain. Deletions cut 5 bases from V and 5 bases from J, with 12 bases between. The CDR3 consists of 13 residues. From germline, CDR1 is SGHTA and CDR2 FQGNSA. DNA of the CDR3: TGTGCCAGCAGCCCGAGTGGAGGGTATGGCTACACCTTC. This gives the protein CASSPSGGYGYTF.

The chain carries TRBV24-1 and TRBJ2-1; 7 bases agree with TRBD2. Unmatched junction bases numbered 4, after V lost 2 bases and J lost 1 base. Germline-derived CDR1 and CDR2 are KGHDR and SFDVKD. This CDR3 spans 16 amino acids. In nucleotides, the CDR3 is TGTGCCACCAGTGATTGGCGGGGGACTTCCTACAATGAGCAGTTCTTC. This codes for CATSDWRGTSYNEQFF.

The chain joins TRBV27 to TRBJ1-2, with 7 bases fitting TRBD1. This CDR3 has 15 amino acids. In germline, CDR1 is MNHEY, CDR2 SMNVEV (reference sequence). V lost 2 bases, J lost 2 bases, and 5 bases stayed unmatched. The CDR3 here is CASSLLGGQNYGYTF. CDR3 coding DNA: TGTGCCAGCAGTTTACTGGGGGGACAGAACTATGGCTACACCTTC.

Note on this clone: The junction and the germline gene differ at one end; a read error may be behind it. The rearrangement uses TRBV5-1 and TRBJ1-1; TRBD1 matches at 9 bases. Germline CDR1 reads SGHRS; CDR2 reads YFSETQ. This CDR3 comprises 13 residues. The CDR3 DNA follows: TGCGCCAGCAGCTTGGGACAGGGGGTTGAAGCCTTCTTT. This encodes CASSLGQGVEAFF.

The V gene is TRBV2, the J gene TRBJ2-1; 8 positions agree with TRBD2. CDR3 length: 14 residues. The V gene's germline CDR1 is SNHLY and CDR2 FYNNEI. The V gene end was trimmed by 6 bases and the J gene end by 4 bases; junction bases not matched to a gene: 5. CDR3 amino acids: CASRREEGYNEQFF. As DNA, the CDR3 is TGTGCCAGCAGGCGGGAGGAGGGGTACAATGAGCAGTTCTTC. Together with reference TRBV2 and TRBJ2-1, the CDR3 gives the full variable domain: EPEVTQTPSHQVTQMGQEVILRCVPISNHLYFYWYRQILGQKVEFLVSFYNNEISEKSEIFDDQFSVERPDGSNFTLKIRSTKLEDSAMYFCASRREEGYNEQFFGPGTRLTVL.

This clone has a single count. The CDR3 nucleotides are TGCGCCAGCAGCCCTGGGAGGGGGAGCTCCTATAATTCACCCCTCCACTTT. This codes for CASSPGRGSSYNSPLHF. This rearrangement joins TRBV5-1 to TRBJ1-6, with a possible D match to TRBD1 (6 bases). The V gene's germline CDR1 is SGHRS and CDR2 YFSETQ. V lost 4 bases and J 0 bases, leaving 14 bases between the germline ends. The CDR3 runs to 17 residues.

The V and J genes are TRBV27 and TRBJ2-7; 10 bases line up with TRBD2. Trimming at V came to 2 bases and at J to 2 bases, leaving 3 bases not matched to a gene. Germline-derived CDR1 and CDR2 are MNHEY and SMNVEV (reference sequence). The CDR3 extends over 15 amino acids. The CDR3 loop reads CASSLRTSGPYEQYF. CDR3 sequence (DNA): TGTGCCAGCAGTTTACGGACTAGCGGCCCCTACGAGCAGTACTTC.

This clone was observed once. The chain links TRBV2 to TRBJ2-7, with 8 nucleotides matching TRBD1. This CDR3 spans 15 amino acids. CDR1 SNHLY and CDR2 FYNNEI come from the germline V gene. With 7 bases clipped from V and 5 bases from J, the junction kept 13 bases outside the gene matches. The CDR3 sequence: CASTLPQGAVNEQYF. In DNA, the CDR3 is TGTGCCAGCACCCTGCCCCAGGGGGCGGTCAACGAGCAGTACTTC.

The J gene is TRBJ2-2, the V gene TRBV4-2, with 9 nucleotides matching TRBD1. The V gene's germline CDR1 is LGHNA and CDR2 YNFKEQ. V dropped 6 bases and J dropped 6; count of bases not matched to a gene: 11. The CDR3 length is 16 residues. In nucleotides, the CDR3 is TGTGCCAGCAGTTCTGGACAGGGGAAAGGTTCCGGGGAGCTGTTTTTT. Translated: CASSSGQGKGSGELFF.

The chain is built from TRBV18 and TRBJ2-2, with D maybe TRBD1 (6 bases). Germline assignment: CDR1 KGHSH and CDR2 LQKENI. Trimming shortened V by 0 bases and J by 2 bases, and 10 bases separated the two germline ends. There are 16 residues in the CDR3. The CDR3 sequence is CASSPPARGNTGELFF. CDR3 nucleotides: TGTGCCAGCTCACCACCCGCCAGGGGAAACACCGGGGAGCTGTTTTTT.

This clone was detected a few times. CDR3 DNA: TGTGCCAGTAGAGATAGACAGGGGCCTAATGAAAAACTGTTTTTT. The encoded protein is CASRDRQGPNEKLFF. The chain has TRBV19 and TRBJ1-4; 8 nucleotides match TRBD1. CDR3 length equals 15 residues. CDR1 and CDR2 (germline): LNHDA, SQIVND (reference sequence). With 6 bases clipped from V and 3 bases from J, the junction kept 6 bases outside the gene matches.